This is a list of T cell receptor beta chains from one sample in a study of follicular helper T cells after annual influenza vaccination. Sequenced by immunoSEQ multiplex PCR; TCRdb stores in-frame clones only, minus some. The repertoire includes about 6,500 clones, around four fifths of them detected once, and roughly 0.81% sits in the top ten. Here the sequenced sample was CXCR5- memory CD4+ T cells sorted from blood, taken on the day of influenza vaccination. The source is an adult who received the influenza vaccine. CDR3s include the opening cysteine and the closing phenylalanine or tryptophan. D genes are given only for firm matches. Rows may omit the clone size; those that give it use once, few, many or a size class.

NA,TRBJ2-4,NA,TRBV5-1,TGCGCCAGCAGCTTGACAGGAGCCAAAAACATTCAGTACTTC,CASSLTGAKNIQYF
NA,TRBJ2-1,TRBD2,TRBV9,TGTGCCAGCAGCCCTCCCCCGGGACTAGCAGCCTACAATGAGCAGTTCTTC,CASSPPPGLAAYNEQFF
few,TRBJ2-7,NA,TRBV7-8,TGTGCCAGCAGCTCGATGCAGGGGGGGAACGAGCAGTACTTC,CASSSMQGGNEQYF
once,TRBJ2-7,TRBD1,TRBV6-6,TGTGCCAGCAGTTTACTGGGACAGTTGTACTTC,CASSLLGQLYF
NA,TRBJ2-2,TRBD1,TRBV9,TGTGCCAGCAGTCGACAGGGGGCGAACACCGGGGAGCTGTTTTTT,CASSRQGANTGELFF
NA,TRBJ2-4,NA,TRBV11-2,TGTGCCAGCAGCTTAGATATCGGCAGGGGCCAAGCCAAAAACATTCAGTACTTC,CASSLDIGRGQAKNIQYF
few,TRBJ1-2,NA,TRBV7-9,TGTGCCAGCAGCCCAAAGGGGGGGAACTATGGCTACACCTTC,CASSPKGGNYGYTF
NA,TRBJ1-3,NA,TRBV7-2,TGTGCCAGCAGCTTGGTGGTACCTGTCTCTGGAAACACCATATATTTT,CASSLVVPVSGNTIYF
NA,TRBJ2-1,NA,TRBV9,TGTGCCAGCAGCTCAGGGTCCGAGCAGTTCTTC,CASSSGSEQFF
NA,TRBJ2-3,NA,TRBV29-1,TGCAGCGTTGAAGACAATACTAGCCGGTCCACAGATACGCAGTATTTT,CSVEDNTSRSTDTQYF
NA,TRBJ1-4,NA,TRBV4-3,TGCGCCAGCAGCCTCAACCCCTTCGGTACGTTCGAAAAACTGTTTTTT,CASSLNPFGTFEKLFF
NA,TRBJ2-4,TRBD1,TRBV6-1,TGTGCCAGCAGTGAAACCGGGACAGGGGCTTTTGGGGCCAAAAACATTCAGTACTTC,CASSETGTGAFGAKNIQYF
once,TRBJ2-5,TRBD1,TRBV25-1,TGTGCCAGCAGTCCATGGACAGGGCAAGAGACCCAGTACTTC,CASSPWTGQETQYF
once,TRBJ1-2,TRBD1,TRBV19,TGTGCCAGTAGCAAACAGGGGGTCTATGGCTACACCTTC,CASSKQGVYGYTF
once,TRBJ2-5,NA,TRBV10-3,TGTGCCATCAGTGAGTTGGAGACCCAGTACTTC,CAISELETQYF
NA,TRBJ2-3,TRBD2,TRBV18,TGTGCCAGCTCACCCCGAGGGAGCGGGGAACGCACAGATACGCAGTATTTT,CASSPRGSGERTDTQYF
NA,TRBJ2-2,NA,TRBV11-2,TGTGCCAGCAGCTCCACCCGGTACACCGGGGAGCTGTTTTTT,CASSSTRYTGELFF
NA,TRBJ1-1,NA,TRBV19,TGTGCCAGTAGTAGGACAGCATTGAACACTGAAGCTTTCTTT,CASSRTALNTEAFF
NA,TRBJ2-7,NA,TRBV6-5,TGTGCCAGCAGCCTCTTTCGGGGGCTCTACGAGCAGTACTTC,CASSLFRGLYEQYF
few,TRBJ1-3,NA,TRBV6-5,TGTGCCAGCAGTTACTCTATCAGCTCTGGAAACACCATATATTTT,CASSYSISSGNTIYF
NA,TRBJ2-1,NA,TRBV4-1,TGCGCCAGCACCCGGACGGCAGGGCCAAGCTCCTACAATGAGCAGTTCTTC,CASTRTAGPSSYNEQFF
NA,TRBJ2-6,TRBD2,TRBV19,TGTGCCAGTAAATTACGGGGAGGGTCTGGGGCCAACGTCCTGACTTTC,CASKLRGGSGANVLTF
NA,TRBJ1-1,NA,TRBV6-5,TGTGCCAGCTCTTTGGGGGTAGTGAACACTGAAGCTTTCTTT,CASSLGVVNTEAFF
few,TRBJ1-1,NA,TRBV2,TGTGCCAGCAGACAGACGGCCAACACTGAAGCTTTCTTT,CASRQTANTEAFF
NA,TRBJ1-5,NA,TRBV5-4,TGTGCCAGCAGCTTTCCAGGGGAAGGGCAGCCCCAGCATTTT,CASSFPGEGQPQHF
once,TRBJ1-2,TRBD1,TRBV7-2,TGTGCCAGCAGCCCCCGGACAGGTCTTTATGGCTACACCTTC,CASSPRTGLYGYTF
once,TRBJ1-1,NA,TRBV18,TGTGCCAGCTCACCCAGTACTGAAGCTTTCTTT,CASSPSTEAFF
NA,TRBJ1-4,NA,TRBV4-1,TGCGCCAGCACCCTAGTCCCGGGGGCAAATGAAAAACTGTTTTTT,CASTLVPGANEKLFF
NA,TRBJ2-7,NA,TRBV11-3,TGTGCCAGCAGCCCCAGGGACGGAGCGATCTACGAGCAGTACTTC,CASSPRDGAIYEQYF
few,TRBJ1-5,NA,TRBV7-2,TGTGCCAGCAGCTTAGCGCAGGACAGTTATAGCAATCAGCCCCAGCATTTT,CASSLAQDSYSNQPQHF
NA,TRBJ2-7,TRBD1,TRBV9,TGTGCCAGCAGCGTAGGGCTACAGGGGGACGCATCCTACGAGCAGTACTTC,CASSVGLQGDASYEQYF
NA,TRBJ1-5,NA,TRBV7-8,TGTGCCAGCAGCTTAGGGACACAAAATCAGCCCCAGCATTTT,CASSLGTQNQPQHF
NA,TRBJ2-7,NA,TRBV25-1,TGTGCCAGCAGTGCAGGGGCGAGCTCCTACGAGCAGTACTTC,CASSAGASSYEQYF
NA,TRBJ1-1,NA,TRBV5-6,TGTGCCAGCAGGTATCGACAGAGGAACACTGAAGCTTTCTTT,CASRYRQRNTEAFF
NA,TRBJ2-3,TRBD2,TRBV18,TGTGCCAGCTCACTTCGCGGGGGGGCGACAGATACGCAGTATTTT,CASSLRGGATDTQYF
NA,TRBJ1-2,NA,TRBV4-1,TGCGCCAGCAGCCAAGATCGGCGGGACGGTGGCTACACCTTC,CASSQDRRDGGYTF
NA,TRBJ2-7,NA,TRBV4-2,TGTGCCAGCAGCCAAGATGGGCGTCAACGCGAGCAGTACTTC,CASSQDGRQREQYF
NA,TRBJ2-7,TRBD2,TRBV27,TGTGCCAGCAGCCGCGGACTAGCAGCCTACGAGCAGTACTTC,CASSRGLAAYEQYF
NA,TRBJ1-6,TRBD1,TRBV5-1,TGCGCCAGCAGCTTGGGGGACAGGCCGATATACCACTTT,CASSLGDRPIYHF
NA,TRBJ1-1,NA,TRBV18,TGTGCCAGCTCACCCAGGGGAAACACTGAAGCTTTCTTT,CASSPRGNTEAFF
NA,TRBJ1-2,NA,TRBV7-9,TGTGCCAGCAGCTTAGGAACAGGACAAGGGTCCTATGGCTACACCTTC,CASSLGTGQGSYGYTF
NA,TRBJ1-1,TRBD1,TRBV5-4,TGTGCCAGCAGCTTGGCAGGGGGACAGGGAGGTTACACTGAAGCTTTCTTT,CASSLAGGQGGYTEAFF
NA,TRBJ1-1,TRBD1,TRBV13,TGTGCCAGCACCCACAGGGGAATGAACACTGAAGCTTTCTTT,CASTHRGMNTEAFF
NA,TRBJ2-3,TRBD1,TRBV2,TGTGCCAGCAGGACAGGGGGTACGCAGTATTTT,CASRTGGTQYF
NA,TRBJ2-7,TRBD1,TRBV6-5,TGTGCCAGCAGTTACAACAGACAGGGGCTTGGCGAGCAGTACTTC,CASSYNRQGLGEQYF
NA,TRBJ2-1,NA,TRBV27,TGTGCCAGCAACCCGGGATCCTACAATGAGCAGTTCTTC,CASNPGSYNEQFF
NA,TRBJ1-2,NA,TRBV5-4,TGTGCCAGCAGCCCTACTGGACAGCGTTATGGCTACACCTTC,CASSPTGQRYGYTF
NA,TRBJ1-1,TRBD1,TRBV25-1,TGTGCCAGCAGTGGAAGGTCAGGGGGCACCGAGGCTTTCTTT,CASSGRSGGTEAFF
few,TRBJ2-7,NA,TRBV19,TGTGCCAGTAGTATATTCGCCGGGACGGAAACCTACGAGCAGTACTTC,CASSIFAGTETYEQYF
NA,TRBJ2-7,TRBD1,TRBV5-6,TGTGCCAGCAGCCGGACAGGGCCAAACTACGAGCAGTACTTC,CASSRTGPNYEQYF
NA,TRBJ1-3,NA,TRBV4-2,TGTGCCAGCAGCCAAGGCGCGGGGGAAGGGGCGTCCGGAAACACCATATATTTT,CASSQGAGEGASGNTIYF